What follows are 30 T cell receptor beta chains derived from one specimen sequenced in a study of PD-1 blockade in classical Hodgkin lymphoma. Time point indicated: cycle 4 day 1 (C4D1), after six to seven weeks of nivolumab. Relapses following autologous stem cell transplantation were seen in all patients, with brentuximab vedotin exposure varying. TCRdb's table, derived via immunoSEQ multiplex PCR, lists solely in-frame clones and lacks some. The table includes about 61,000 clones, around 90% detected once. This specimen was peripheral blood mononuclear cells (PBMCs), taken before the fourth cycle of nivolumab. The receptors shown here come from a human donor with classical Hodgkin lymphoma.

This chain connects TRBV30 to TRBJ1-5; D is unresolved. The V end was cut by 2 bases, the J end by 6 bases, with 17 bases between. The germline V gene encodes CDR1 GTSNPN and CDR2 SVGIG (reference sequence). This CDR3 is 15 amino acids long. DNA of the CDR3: TGTGCCTGGAGTACCAAAAGTACGGGAAGTCAGCCCCAGCATTTT. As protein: CAWSTKSTGSQPQHF. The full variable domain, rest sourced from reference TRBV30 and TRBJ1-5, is SQTIHQWPATLVQPVGSPLSLECTVEGTSNPNLYWYRQAAGRGLQLLFYSVGIGQISSEVPQNLSASRPQDRQFILSSKKLLLSDSGFYLCAWSTKSTGSQPQHFGDGTRLSIL.

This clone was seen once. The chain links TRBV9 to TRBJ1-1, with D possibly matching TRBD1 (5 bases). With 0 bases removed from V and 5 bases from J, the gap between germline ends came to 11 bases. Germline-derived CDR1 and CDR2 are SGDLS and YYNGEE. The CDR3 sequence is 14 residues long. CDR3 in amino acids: CASSVALGVTEAFF. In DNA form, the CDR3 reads TGTGCCAGCAGCGTAGCATTGGGGGTGACTGAAGCTTTCTTT.

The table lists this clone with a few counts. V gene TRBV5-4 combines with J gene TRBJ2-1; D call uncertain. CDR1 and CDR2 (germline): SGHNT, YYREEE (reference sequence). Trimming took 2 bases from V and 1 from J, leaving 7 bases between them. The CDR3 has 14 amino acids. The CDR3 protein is CASSLAASYNEQFF. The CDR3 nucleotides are TGTGCCAGCAGCTTAGCAGCGTCCTACAATGAGCAGTTCTTC.

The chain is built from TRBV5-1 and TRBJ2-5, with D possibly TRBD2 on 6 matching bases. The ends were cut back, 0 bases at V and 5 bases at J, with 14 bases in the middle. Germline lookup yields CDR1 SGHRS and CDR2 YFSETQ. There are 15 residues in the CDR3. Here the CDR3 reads CASSLAPGEWETQYF. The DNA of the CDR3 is TGCGCCAGCAGCTTGGCACCGGGGGAATGGGAGACCCAGTACTTC.

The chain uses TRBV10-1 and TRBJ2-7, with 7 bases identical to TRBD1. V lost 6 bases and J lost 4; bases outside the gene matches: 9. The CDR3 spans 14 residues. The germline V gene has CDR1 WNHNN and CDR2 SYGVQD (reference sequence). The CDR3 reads CASSPGQLTYEQYF. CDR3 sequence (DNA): TGCGCCAGCAGCCCGGGACAGTTGACTTACGAGCAGTACTTC.

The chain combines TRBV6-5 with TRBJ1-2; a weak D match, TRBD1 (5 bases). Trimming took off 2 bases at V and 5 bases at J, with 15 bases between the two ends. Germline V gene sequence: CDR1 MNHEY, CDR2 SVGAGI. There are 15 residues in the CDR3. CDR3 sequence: CASSYNPAQGYGYTF. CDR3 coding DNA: TGTGCCAGCAGTTACAATCCAGCCCAGGGTTATGGCTACACCTTC.

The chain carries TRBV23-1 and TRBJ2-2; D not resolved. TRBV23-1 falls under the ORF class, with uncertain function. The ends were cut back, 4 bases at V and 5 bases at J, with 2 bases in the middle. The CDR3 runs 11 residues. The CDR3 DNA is TGCGCCAGCAGTCGGACCGGGGAGCTGTTTTTT. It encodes CASSRTGELFF.

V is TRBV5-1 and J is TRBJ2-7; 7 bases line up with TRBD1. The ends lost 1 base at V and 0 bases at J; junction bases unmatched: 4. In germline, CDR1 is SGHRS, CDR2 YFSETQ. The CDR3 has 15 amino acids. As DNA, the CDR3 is TGCGCCAGCAGCTTGCAAGGGGGCAGCTCCTACGAGCAGTACTTC. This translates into CASSLQGGSSYEQYF.

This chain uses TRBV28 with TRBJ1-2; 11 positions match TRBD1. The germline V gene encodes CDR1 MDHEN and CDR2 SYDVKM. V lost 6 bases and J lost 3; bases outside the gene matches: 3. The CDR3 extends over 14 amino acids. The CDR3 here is CASRRTGGYYGYTF. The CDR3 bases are TGTGCCAGCAGACGGACAGGGGGCTACTATGGCTACACCTTC.

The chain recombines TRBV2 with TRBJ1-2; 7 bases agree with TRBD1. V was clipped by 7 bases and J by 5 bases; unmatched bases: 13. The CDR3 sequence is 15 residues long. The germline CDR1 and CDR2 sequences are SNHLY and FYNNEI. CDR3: CASTETRGPKYGYTF. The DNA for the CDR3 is TGTGCCAGCACTGAGACAAGGGGGCCAAAATATGGCTACACCTTC.

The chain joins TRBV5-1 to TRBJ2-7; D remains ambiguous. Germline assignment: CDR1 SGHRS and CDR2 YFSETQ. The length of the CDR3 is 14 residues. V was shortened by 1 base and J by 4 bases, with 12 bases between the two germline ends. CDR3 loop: CASSLLGTDYEQYF. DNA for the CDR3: TGCGCCAGCAGCTTGCTGGGAACGGATTACGAGCAGTACTTC.

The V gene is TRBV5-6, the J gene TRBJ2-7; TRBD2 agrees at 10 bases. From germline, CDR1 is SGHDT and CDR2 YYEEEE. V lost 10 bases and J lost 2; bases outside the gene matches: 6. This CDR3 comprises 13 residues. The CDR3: CAGSLAGAYEQYF. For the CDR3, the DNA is TGTGCCGGATCCCTAGCGGGGGCCTACGAGCAGTACTTC.

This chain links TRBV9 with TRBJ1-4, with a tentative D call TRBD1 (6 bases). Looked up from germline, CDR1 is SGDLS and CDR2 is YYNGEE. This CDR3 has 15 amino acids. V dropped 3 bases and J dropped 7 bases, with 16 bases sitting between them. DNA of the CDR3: TGTGCCAGCAGCGGGGGGCCCAAACCGGGTGAAAAACTGTTTTTT. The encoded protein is CASSGGPKPGEKLFF.

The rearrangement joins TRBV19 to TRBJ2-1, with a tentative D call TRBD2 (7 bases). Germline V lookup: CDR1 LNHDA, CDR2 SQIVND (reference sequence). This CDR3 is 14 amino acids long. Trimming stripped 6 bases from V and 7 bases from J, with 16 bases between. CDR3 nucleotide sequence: TGTGCCAGTAGCCTCCCTCGGGGGGCGAATGAGCAGTTCTTC. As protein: CASSLPRGANEQFF.

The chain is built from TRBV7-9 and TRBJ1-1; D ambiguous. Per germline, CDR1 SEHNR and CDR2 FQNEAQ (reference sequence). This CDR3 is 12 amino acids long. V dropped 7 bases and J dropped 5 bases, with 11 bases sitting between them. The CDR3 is CASTNRGTEAFF. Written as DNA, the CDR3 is TGTGCCAGCACCAACCGCGGGACTGAAGCTTTCTTT. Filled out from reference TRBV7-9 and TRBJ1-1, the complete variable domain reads DTGVSQNPRHKITKRGQNVTFRCDPISEHNRLYWYRQTLGQGPEFLTYFQNEAQLEKSRLLSDRFSAERPKGSFSTLEIQRTEQGDSAMYLCASTNRGTEAFFGQGTRLTVV.

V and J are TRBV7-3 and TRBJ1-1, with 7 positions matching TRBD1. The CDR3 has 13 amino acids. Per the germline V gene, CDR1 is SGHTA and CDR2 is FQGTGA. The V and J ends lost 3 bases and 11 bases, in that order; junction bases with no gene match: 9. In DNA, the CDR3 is TGTGCCAGCAGCTTTGGTACAGGGGATAGTGCTTTCTTT. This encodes CASSFGTGDSAFF.

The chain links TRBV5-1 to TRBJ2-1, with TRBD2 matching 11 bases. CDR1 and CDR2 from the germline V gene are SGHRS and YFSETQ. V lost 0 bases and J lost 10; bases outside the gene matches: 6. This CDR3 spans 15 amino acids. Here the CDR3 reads CASSLALAGGGEQFF. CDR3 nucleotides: TGCGCCAGCAGCTTGGCTCTAGCGGGGGGCGGGGAGCAGTTCTTC.

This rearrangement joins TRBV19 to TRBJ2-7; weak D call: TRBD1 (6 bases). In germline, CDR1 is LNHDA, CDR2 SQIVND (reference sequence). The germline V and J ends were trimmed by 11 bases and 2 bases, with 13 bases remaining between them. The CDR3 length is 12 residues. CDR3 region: CASRGGTYEQYF. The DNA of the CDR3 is TGTGCCTCGAGAGGGGGAACCTACGAGCAGTACTTC. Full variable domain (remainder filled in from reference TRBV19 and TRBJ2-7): DGGITQSPKYLFRKEGQNVTLSCEQNLNHDAMYWYRQDPGQGLRLIYYSQIVNDFQKGDIAEGYSVSREKKESFPLTVTSAQKNPTAFYLCASRGGTYEQYFGPGTRLTVT.

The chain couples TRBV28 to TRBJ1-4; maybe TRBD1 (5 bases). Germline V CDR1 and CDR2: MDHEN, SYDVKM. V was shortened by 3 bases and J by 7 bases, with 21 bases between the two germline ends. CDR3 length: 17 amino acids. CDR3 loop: CASSFPGLPRGGEKLFF. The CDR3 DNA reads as TGTGCCAGCAGTTTCCCGGGCCTCCCCCGGGGCGGTGAAAAACTGTTTTTT.

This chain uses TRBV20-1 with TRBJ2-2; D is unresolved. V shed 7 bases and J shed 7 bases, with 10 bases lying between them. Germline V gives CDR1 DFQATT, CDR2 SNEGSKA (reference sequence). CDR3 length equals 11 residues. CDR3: CSVLENGELFF. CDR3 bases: TGCAGTGTTTTAGAGAACGGGGAGCTGTTTTTT.

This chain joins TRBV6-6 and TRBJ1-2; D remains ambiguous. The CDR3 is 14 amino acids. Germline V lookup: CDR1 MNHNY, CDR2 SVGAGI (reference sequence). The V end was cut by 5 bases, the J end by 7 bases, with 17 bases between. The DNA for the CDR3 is TGTGCCAGCAGTCTCGAAATGACACTCCCTGGCTACACCTTC. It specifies CASSLEMTLPGYTF.

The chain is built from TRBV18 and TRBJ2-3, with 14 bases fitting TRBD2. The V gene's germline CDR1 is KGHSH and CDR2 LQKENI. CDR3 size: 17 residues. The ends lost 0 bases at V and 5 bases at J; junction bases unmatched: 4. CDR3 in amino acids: CASSPPRLAGGLDTQYF. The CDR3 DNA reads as TGTGCCAGCTCACCACCCCGACTAGCGGGGGGGTTAGATACGCAGTATTTT.

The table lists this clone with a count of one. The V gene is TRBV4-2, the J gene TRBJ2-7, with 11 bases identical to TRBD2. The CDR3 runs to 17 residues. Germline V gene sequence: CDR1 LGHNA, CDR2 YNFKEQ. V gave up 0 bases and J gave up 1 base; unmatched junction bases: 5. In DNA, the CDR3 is TGTGCCAGCAGCCAAGATGCACTAGCGGGGGCGTCCTACGAGCAGTACTTC. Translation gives CASSQDALAGASYEQYF.

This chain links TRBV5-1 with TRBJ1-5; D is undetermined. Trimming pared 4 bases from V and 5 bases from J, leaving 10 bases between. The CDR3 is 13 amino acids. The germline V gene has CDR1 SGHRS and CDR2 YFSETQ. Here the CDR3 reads CASSPAPDQPQHF. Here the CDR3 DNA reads TGCGCCAGCAGCCCCGCTCCGGATCAGCCCCAGCATTTT.

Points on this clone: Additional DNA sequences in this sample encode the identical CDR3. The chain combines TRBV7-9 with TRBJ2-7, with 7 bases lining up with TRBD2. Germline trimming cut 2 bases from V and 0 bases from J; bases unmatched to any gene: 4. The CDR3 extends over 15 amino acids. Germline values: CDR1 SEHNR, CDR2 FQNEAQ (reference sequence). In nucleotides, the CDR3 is TGTGCCAGCAGCTTACTGGCGGGGGACTCCTACGAGCAGTACTTC. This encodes CASSLLAGDSYEQYF.

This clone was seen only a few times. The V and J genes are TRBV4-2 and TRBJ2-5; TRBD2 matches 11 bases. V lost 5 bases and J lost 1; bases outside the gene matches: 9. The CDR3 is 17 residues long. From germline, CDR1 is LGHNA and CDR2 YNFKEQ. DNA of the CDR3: TGTGCCAGCAGCGGTTTTCTAGCGGGGGGAAGCCAAGAGACCCAGTACTTC. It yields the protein CASSGFLAGGSQETQYF.

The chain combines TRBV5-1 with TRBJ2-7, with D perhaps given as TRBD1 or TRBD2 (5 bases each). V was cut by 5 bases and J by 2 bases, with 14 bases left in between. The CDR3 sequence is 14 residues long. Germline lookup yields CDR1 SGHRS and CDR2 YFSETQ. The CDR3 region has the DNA TGCGCCAGCAGGCCCCGGGACGGAGCCTACGAGCAGTACTTC. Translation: CASRPRDGAYEQYF.

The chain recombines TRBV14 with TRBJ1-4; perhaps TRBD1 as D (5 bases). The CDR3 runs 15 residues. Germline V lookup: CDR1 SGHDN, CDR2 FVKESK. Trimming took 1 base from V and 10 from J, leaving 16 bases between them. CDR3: CASSQGEKRGGKLFF. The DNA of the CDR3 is TGTGCCAGCAGCCAAGGGGAAAAAAGGGGCGGAAAACTGTTTTTT.

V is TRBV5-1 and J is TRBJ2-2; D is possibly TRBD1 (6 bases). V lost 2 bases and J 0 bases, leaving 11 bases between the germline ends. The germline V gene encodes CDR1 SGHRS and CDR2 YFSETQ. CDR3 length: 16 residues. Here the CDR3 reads CASSLTGTTNTGELFF. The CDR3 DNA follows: TGCGCCAGCAGCTTAACCGGGACAACGAACACCGGGGAGCTGTTTTTT.

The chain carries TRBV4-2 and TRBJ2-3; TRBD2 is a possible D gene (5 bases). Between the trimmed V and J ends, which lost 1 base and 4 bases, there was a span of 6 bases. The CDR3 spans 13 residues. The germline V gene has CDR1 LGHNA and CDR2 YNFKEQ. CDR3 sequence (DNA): TGTGCCAGCAGCCAAGCTAGCCCAGATACGCAGTATTTT. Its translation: CASSQASPDTQYF.